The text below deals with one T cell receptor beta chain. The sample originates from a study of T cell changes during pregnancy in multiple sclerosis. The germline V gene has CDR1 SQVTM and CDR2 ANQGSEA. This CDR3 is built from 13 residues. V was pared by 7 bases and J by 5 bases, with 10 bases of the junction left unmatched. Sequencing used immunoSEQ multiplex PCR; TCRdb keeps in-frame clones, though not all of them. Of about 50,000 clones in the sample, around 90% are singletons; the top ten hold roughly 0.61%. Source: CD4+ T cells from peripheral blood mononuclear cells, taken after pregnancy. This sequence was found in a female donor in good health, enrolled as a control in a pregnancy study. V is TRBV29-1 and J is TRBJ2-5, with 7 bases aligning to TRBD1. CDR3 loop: CSARQGIGETQYF. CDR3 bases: TGCAGCGCACGACAGGGTATTGGGGAGACCCAGTACTTC. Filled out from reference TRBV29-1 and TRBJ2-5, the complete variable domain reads SAVISQKPSRDICQRGTSLTIQCQVDSQVTMMFWYRQQPGQSLTLIATANQGSEATYESGFVIDKFPISRPNLTFSTLTVSNMSPEDSSIYLCSARQGIGETQYFGPGTRLLVL.